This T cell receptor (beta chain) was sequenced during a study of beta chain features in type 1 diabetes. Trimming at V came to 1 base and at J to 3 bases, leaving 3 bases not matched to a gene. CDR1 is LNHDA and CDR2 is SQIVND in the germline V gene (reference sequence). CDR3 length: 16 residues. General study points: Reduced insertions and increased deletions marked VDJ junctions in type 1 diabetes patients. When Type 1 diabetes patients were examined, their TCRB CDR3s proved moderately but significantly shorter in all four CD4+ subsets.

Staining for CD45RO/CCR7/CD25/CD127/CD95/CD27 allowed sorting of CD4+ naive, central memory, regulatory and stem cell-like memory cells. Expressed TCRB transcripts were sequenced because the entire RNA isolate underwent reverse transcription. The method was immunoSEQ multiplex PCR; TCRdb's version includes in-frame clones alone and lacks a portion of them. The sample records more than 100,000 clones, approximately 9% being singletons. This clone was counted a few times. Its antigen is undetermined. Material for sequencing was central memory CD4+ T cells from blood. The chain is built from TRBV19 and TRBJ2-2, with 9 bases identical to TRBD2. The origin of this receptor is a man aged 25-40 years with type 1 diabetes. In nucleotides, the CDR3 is TGTGCCAGTAGTATAGGAGCGGGGGGATACACCGGGGAGCTGTTTTTT. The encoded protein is CASSIGAGGYTGELFF.